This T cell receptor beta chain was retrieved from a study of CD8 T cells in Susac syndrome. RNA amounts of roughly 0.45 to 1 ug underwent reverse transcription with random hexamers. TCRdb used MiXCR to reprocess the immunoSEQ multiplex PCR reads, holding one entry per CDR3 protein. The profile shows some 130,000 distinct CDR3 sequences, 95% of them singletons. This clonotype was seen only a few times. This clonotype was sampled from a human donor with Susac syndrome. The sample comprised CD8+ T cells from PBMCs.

The CDR3 DNA reads as TGTGCCAGCAGCGGAGTAGCGGGATTAAGCTCCTACAATGAGCAGTTCTTC. Amino acid sequence: CASSGVAGLSSYNEQFF. This chain connects TRBV6-1 to TRBJ2-1; 8 nucleotides match TRBD2. This CDR3 region has 17 residues. J lost 0 bases, V lost 6 bases, and 10 bases had no gene match. Looked up from germline, CDR1 is MNHNS and CDR2 is SASEGT.